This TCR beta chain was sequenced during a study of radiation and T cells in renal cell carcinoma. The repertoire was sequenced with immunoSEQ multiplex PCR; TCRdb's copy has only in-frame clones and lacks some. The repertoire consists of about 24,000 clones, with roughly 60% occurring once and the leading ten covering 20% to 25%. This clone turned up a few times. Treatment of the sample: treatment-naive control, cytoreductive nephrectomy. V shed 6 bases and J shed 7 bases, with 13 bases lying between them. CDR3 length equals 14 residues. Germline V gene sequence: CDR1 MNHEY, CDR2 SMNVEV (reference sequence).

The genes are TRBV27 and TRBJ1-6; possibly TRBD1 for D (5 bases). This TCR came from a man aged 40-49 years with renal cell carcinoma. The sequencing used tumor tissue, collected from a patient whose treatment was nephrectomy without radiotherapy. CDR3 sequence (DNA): TGTGCCAGCAGGGCGACAGCCCTCAATTCACCCCTCCACTTT. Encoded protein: CASRATALNSPLHF.